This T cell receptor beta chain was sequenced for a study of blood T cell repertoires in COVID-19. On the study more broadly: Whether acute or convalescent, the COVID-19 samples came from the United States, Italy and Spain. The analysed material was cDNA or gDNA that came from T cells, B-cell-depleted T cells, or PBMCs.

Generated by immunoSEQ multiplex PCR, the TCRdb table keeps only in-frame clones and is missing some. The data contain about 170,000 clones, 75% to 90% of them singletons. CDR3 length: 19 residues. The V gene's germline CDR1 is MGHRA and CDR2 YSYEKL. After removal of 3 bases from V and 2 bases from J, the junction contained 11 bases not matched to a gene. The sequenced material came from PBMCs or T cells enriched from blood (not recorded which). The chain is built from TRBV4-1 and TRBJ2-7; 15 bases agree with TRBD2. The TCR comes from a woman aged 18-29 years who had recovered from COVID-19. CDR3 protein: CASSHATGTSGRKAYEQYF. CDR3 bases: TGCGCCAGCAGCCACGCAACCGGGACTAGCGGGAGGAAAGCCTACGAGCAGTACTTC.